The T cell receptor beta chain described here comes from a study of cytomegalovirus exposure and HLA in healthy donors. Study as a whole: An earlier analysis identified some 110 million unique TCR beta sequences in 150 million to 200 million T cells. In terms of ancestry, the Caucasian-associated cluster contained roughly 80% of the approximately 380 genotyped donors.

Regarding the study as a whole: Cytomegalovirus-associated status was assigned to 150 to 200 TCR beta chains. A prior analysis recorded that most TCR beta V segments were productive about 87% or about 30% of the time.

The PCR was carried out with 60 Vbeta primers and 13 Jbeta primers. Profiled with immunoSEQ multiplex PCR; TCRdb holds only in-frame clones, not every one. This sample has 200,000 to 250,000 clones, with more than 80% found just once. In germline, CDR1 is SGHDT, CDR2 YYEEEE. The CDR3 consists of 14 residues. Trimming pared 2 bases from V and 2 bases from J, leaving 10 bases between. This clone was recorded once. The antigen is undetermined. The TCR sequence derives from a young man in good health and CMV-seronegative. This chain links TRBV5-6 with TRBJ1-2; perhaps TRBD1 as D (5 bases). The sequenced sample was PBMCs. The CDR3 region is CASSFGTGNYGYTF. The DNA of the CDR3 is TGTGCCAGCAGCTTCGGGACTGGGAACTATGGCTACACCTTC.